This T cell receptor beta chain comes out of a study of beta chain features in type 1 diabetes. Overall study findings and caveats: Equally in patients and controls, PCR might preferentially amplify shorter templates. The question of HLA type influencing TCRB rearrangement was one that remained unresolved here. Type 1 diabetes patients had TCRB CDR3s that were shorter (moderately but significantly so) in all four CD4+ subsets.

Concerning this clone: The antigen is unknown.

Expressed TCRB transcripts were sequenced, since all the RNA that had been isolated was reverse transcribed. Assay used: immunoSEQ multiplex PCR; TCRdb lists only in-frame clones, some missing. The table has some 350,000 clones, roughly 12% seen once. Sorting of CD4+ naive, central memory, regulatory and stem cell-like memory cells was performed via CD45RO/CCR7/CD25/CD127/CD95/CD27. Over 95% purity was reached by all sorted populations. The CDR3 totals 15 residues. Germline-derived CDR1 and CDR2 are MGHDK and SYGVNS. V dropped 4 bases and J dropped 1; count of bases not matched to a gene: 0. V is TRBV25-1 and J is TRBJ2-1; 11 nucleotides line up with TRBD2. This TCR came from a woman in her late teens or twenties with type 1 diabetes. The sequenced sample consisted of naive CD4+ T cells from blood. The CDR3 DNA follows: TGTGCCAGCAGTGGGACTAGCGGGTCCTACAATGAGCAGTTCTTC. Protein product: CASSGTSGSYNEQFF.